Below, 11 T cell receptor beta chains from the same sample are listed, as sequenced in a study of Ad26.COV2.S vaccination and SARS-CoV-2 variants. Clones were read by immunoSEQ multiplex PCR, and TCRdb kept only the in-frame ones, dropping some. Counted here are around 250,000 clones, 87% occurring once; the ten biggest clones make up roughly 3%. Treatment of the sample: 15 to 20 received Ad26.COV2.S at low or high dose, single or two shots; about 5 received placebo; per-sample allocation not given. Samples were taken on day 63 after the first vaccine or placebo injection. This specimen consisted of peripheral blood, obtained in a trial of Ad26.COV2.S vaccine versus placebo. These receptors were collected from a person between 18 and 60 years old who received the Ad26.COV2.S COVID-19 vaccine or a placebo.

The rearrangement uses TRBV9 and TRBJ1-2, with a tentative D call TRBD1 (5 bases). Germline V lookup: CDR1 SGDLS, CDR2 YYNGEE. V was shortened by 4 bases and J by 6 bases, with 13 bases between the two germline ends. CDR3 size: 13 residues. CDR3 coding DNA: TGTGCCAGCAGCCAAGGGACGGCGGATGGCTACACCTTC. It codes for CASSQGTADGYTF.

The genes are TRBV30 and TRBJ1-3; possible D gene TRBD1, 5 bases. V lost 1 base and J 2 bases, leaving 15 bases between the germline ends. The CDR3 runs to 16 residues. Germline values: CDR1 GTSNPN, CDR2 SVGIG (reference sequence). The CDR3 bases are TGTGCCTGGAGTGGGAGCAGGGTACTAACTGGAAACACCATATATTTT. Translating gives CAWSGSRVLTGNTIYF.

CDR3 in DNA: TGTGCCAGCAGCCAAGAGAATCGGGTACCGGGACCCTATGGCTACACCTTC. Residues: CASSQENRVPGPYGYTF. The genes are TRBV3-1 (or the pseudogene TRBV3-2) and TRBJ1-2, with D possibly matching TRBD1 (5 bases). The germline V gene has CDR1 LGHDT and CDR2 YNNKEL (reference sequence). The V gene lost 0 bases and the J gene lost 4 bases, with 18 bases spanning the gap. This CDR3 contains 17 residues.

V and J are TRBV7-9 and TRBJ1-1, with a weak D call TRBD1 (5 bases). CDR1 is SEHNR, CDR2 FQNEAQ, per germline (reference sequence). The length of the CDR3 is 14 residues. The ends were cut back, 1 base at V and 7 bases at J, with 13 bases in the middle. As DNA, the CDR3 is TGTGCCAGCAGCTTAGTCGTACAGGTGGATGAAGCTTTCTTT. It translates to CASSLVVQVDEAFF.

CDR3 sequence reads: CASSQGQEEMWYEKLFF. The CDR3 DNA reads as TGCGCCAGCAGCCAAGGGCAGGAGGAGATGTGGTATGAAAAACTGTTTTTT. This chain uses TRBV4-3 with TRBJ1-4; D is uncertain. The V end lost 1 base, the J end lost 6 bases, and 18 bases lay between the germline ends. This CDR3 spans 17 amino acids. The V gene's germline CDR1 is LGHNA and CDR2 YSLEER.

The rearrangement joins TRBV5-1 to TRBJ1-4; D is undetermined. CDR1 is SGHRS and CDR2 is YFSETQ in the germline V gene. V dropped 2 bases and J dropped 0 bases, with 14 bases sitting between them. There are 17 residues in the CDR3. CDR3 loop: CASSLEVIGATNEKLFF. The CDR3, as DNA: TGCGCCAGCAGCTTAGAGGTAATAGGAGCAACTAATGAAAAACTGTTTTTT.

This clone was counted ten times or more. This chain links TRBV13 with TRBJ1-3, with D tentatively TRBD1 (5 bases). V lost 5 bases and J lost 0, with 17 bases in between. Looked up from germline, CDR1 is PRHDT and CDR2 is FYEKMQ (reference sequence). CDR3 length equals 17 residues. The CDR3 DNA reads TGTGCCAGCAGCCCCTGGGGCTCGGGAGGCTCTGGAAACACCATATATTTT. Translating it yields CASSPWGSGGSGNTIYF.

The chain uses TRBV7-8 and TRBJ1-6; D is unresolved. Germline V gene lookup returns CDR1 SGHVS and CDR2 FQNEAQ. The CDR3 totals 15 residues. V lost 0 bases and J 5 bases, leaving 8 bases between the germline ends. The CDR3 is CASSLARAHNSPLHF. The CDR3 coding sequence is TGTGCCAGCAGCTTAGCGAGGGCTCATAATTCACCCCTCCACTTT.

The rearrangement links TRBV4-3 to TRBJ2-1; D is tentatively TRBD1 or TRBD2 (6 bases each). Looked up from germline, CDR1 is LGHNA and CDR2 is YSLEER. The CDR3 is 16 residues long. The V end was cut by 0 bases, the J end by 8 bases, with 17 bases between. The CDR3 region has the DNA TGCGCCAGCAGCCAAGATCCCGGGGGCGGGCCGTATGAGCAGTTCTTC. It encodes CASSQDPGGGPYEQFF.

DNA for the CDR3: TGTGCCAGCAGTACGGACAGCTACAATGAGCAGTTCTTC. It specifies CASSTDSYNEQFF. The chain is built from TRBV6-5 and TRBJ2-1, with a possible D match to TRBD1 (6 bases). The V end lost 5 bases, the J end lost 3 bases, and 8 bases lay between the germline ends. The CDR3 sequence is 13 residues long. Germline loops: CDR1 MNHEY, CDR2 SVGAGI.

Notes on this clone: Additional DNA sequences in this sample encode the identical CDR3. CDR3 sequence (DNA): TGTGCCAGCAGTTCGAGCTCTGGGGCCAACGTCCTGACTTTC. It codes for CASSSSSGANVLTF. The chain has TRBV6-5 and TRBJ2-6; D remains unclear. The CDR3 totals 14 residues. Trimming removed 4 bases from V and 0 bases from J, with 4 bases in between. Germline V gene sequence: CDR1 MNHEY, CDR2 SVGAGI.